This TCR beta chain was obtained from a study of T cell clonality in common variable immunodeficiency. Study-level findings and limits: Patient heterogeneity in the CVID cohort limited correlations between repertoire features and clinical complications. In common variable immunodeficiency, TCR beta chains reportedly carried fewer deletions and N-nucleotide insertions. The cause of increased CVID clonality remains unclear without subpopulation sequencing.

The V end lost 2 bases, the J end lost 0 bases, and 6 bases lay between the germline ends. The germline V gene has CDR1 LNHDA and CDR2 SQIVND (reference sequence). The CDR3 is made up of 14 amino acids. The assay was immunoSEQ multiplex PCR, and TCRdb's table has in-frame clones only and misses some. The sample has tens of thousands of clones, none seen only once. Blood samples were heparinized, roughly 5 to 9 ml per donor. This clone was seen ten or more times. Its antigen is currently unknown. The read comes to an end 3 residues before the CDR3 does, leaving the germline J gene to fill in the end. The genes are TRBV19 and TRBJ2-3; D not certain. The sequenced sample was peripheral blood mononuclear cells. The sequence was obtained from a human donor with common variable immunodeficiency. The CDR3 sequence: CASSIRWSTDTQYF. The CDR3 DNA, read in part, is TGTGCCAGTAGTATAAGGTGGAGCACAGATACG.